These 27 T cell receptor beta chains share one sample of origin, sequenced in a study of blood T cells in healthy people across ages. Through a sample-barcoded 5' primer and a J-beta primer mix, a second PCR was run for about 6 to 12 cycles. TCRdb redid the calling of the 5' RACE reads with MiXCR, one entry per CDR3 protein. This sample yields around 800,000 distinct CDR3 sequences, of which around 25% are seen a single time; approximately 2.9% belongs to the top ten. These data are also associated with another study on T cells of mothers and their children.

The specimen sequenced was blood. Every receptor here comes from a boy younger than 18 in good health.

The chain joins TRBV7-6 to TRBJ1-2, with a tentative D call TRBD1 (5 bases). The CDR3 is made up of 14 amino acids. Germline values: CDR1 SGHVS, CDR2 FNYEAQ. The germline V and J ends were trimmed by 2 bases and 8 bases, with 15 bases remaining between them. The CDR3 bases are TGTGCCAGCAGCTTAACGCCGGGACTCCTGGGCTACACCTTC. Translating it yields CASSLTPGLLGYTF.

This clonotype has more than one count but fewer than ten. This chain joins TRBV20-1 and TRBJ1-2; D gene ambiguous. This CDR3 has 14 amino acids. Trimming stripped 1 base from V and 4 bases from J, with 13 bases between. The germline CDR1 and CDR2 sequences are DFQATT and SNEGSKA (reference sequence). CDR3 sequence (DNA): TGCAGTGCTAGAGGCCGCGGATTGAGCTATGGCTACACCTTC. This codes for CSARGRGLSYGYTF.

This clonotype was recorded a few times. The CDR3 reads CASRSTDLPQHF. In DNA form, the CDR3 reads TGTGCCAGCAGGTCGACAGATTTGCCCCAGCATTTT. The chain has TRBV12-3 or TRBV12-4 and TRBJ1-5; D might be TRBD1 (5 bases). V lost 6 bases and J lost 9, with 12 bases in between. The CDR3 runs 12 residues.

This clonotype was seen only a few times. The chain combines TRBV7-9 with TRBJ1-4; D ambiguous. The V gene lost 4 bases and the J gene lost 6 bases, with 9 bases spanning the gap. The CDR3 is 13 amino acids. Germline loops: CDR1 SEHNR, CDR2 FQNEAQ (reference sequence). Here the CDR3 reads CASSSQEYEKLFF. Written as DNA, the CDR3 is TGTGCCAGCAGCTCCCAAGAGTATGAAAAACTGTTTTTT.

V and J are TRBV5-4 and TRBJ2-1; D perhaps matches TRBD2 (7 bases). The germline V and J ends were trimmed by 4 bases and 6 bases, with 17 bases remaining between them. Per germline, CDR1 SGHNT and CDR2 YYREEE (reference sequence). The CDR3 is 15 residues long. The CDR3 reads CASSPRGGASNEQFF. CDR3 in DNA: TGTGCCAGCAGCCCGAGGGGGGGCGCCAGCAATGAGCAGTTCTTC.

The CDR3 is CASSPQRSQETQYF. CDR3 bases: TGTGCCAGCAGCCCCCAGCGTAGCCAAGAGACCCAGTACTTC. The chain is built from TRBV7-2 and TRBJ2-5; D gene ambiguous. V shed 5 bases and J shed 1 base, with 11 bases lying between them. Germline V gene data show CDR1 as SGHTA and CDR2 as FQGNSA. The CDR3 consists of 14 residues. The variable domain in full, with the rest retrieved from reference TRBV7-2 and TRBJ2-5, is GAGVSQSPSNKVTEKGKDVELRCDPISGHTALYWYRQSLGQGLEFLIYFQGNSAPDKSGLPSDRFSAERTGGSVSTLTIQRTQQEDSAVYLCASSPQRSQETQYFGPGTRLLVL.

V and J are TRBV19 and TRBJ2-4; D is perhaps TRBD1 (6 bases). Per the germline V gene, CDR1 is LNHDA and CDR2 is SQIVND (reference sequence). This CDR3 is built from 15 residues. V dropped 2 bases and J dropped 11 bases, with 19 bases sitting between them. The CDR3 is CASSIIGQPNILQYF. CDR3 nucleotide sequence: TGTGCCAGTAGTATAATAGGACAGCCAAACATCCTTCAGTACTTC.

The chain joins TRBV20-1 to TRBJ1-1; D remains unclear. The germline V and J ends were trimmed by 6 bases and 4 bases, with 12 bases remaining between them. CDR1 DFQATT and CDR2 SNEGSKA come from the germline V gene (reference sequence). The CDR3 is made up of 12 amino acids. CDR3 DNA sequence: TGCAGTGCAGTCGATTGGGTCACTGAAGCTTTCTTT. Translation: CSAVDWVTEAFF.

A few counts support this clonotype. V usage is TRBV7-3 and J usage is TRBJ2-1, with 8 bases that match TRBD2. The CDR3 runs to 15 residues. Germline CDR1 is SGHTA and CDR2 is FQGTGA. V was clipped by 1 base and J by 5 bases; unmatched bases: 4. The CDR3: CASSLMLAGNNEQFF. The CDR3 DNA sequence: TGTGCCAGCAGCTTAATGCTAGCGGGTAACAATGAGCAGTTCTTC.

This rearrangement joins TRBV12-3 or TRBV12-4 to TRBJ1-5, with TRBD1 matching over 7 bases. CDR3 length equals 13 residues. Trimming at V came to 6 bases and at J to 7 bases, leaving 6 bases not matched to a gene. CDR3 loop: CASSSDRYQPQHF. CDR3 DNA: TGTGCCAGCAGCTCGGACAGGTACCAGCCCCAGCATTTT.

This clonotype has more than one count but fewer than ten. The gene calls are TRBV12-3 or TRBV12-4 and TRBJ2-7; 10 bases match TRBD2. The J call is in doubt because the DNA end fits TRBJ2-1 better. The CDR3 runs to 16 residues. CDR3 region: CASYLAGGGGYNEQFF. The CDR3 nucleotides read TGTGCCAGTTACTTAGCGGGGGGCGGGGGGTACAATGAGCAGTTCTTC.

This clonotype was recorded a few times. The chain combines TRBV7-8 with TRBJ1-2; perhaps TRBD1 as D (5 bases). V was cut by 5 bases and J by 6 bases, with 13 bases left in between. The V gene's germline CDR1 is SGHVS and CDR2 FQNEAQ. The CDR3 consists of 13 residues. DNA of the CDR3: TGTGCCAGCAGCCTGAGGGGAGGTAATGGCTACACCTTC. This encodes CASSLRGGNGYTF. Filled out from reference TRBV7-8 and TRBJ1-2, the complete variable domain reads GAGVSQSPRYKVAKRGQDVALRCDPISGHVSLFWYQQALGQGPEFLTYFQNEAQLDKSGLPSDRFFAERPEGSVSTLKIQRTQQEDSAVYLCASSLRGGNGYTFGSGTRLTVV.

This clonotype was seen more than once but under ten times. This chain connects TRBV9 to TRBJ1-6, with unresolved D. Germline values: CDR1 SGDLS, CDR2 YYNGEE. V dropped 0 bases and J dropped 10 bases, with 8 bases sitting between them. This CDR3 is 13 amino acids long. CDR3 in amino acids: CASSVEVGSPLHF. CDR3 DNA sequence: TGTGCCAGCAGCGTAGAAGTGGGGTCACCCCTCCACTTT.

The chain joins TRBV27 to TRBJ2-1; possibly TRBD1 for D (6 bases). Germline V CDR1 and CDR2: MNHEY, SMNVEV (reference sequence). The CDR3 has 14 residues. V was shortened by 7 bases and J by 4 bases, with 14 bases between the two germline ends. The CDR3 region has the DNA TGTGCCAGCAAAGGGGGAAGGGGATACAATGAGCAGTTCTTC. This gives the protein CASKGGRGYNEQFF.

The chain has TRBV10-3 and TRBJ2-1, with D unresolved. TRBJ2-5 matches the DNA end more closely, so the J call is doubtful. Germline-derived CDR1 and CDR2 are ENHRY and SYGVKD. The length of the CDR3 is 14 residues. Here the CDR3 DNA reads TGTGCCATCAGTGAGGATATGAGCAAACAGACCCAGTACTTC. Translated: CAISEDMSKQTQYF.

The CDR3 loop reads CSVDDRAAGYTF. The CDR3 region has the DNA TGCAGCGTTGATGACAGGGCAGCTGGCTACACCTTC. V is TRBV29-1 and J is TRBJ1-2; TRBD1 matches at 7 bases. After removal of 3 bases from V and 7 bases from J, the junction contained 5 bases not matched to a gene. The V gene's germline CDR1 is SQVTM and CDR2 ANQGSEA. CDR3 size: 12 residues.

The chain joins TRBV20-1 to TRBJ2-5; D is possibly TRBD1 (6 bases). Germline CDR1 is DFQATT and CDR2 is SNEGSKA (reference sequence). V was trimmed by 5 bases and J by 2 bases, leaving 18 bases between them. This CDR3 has 15 amino acids. Here the CDR3 DNA reads TGCAGTGCTTTCTCCCCGGGGACACTTCAAGAGACCCAGTACTTC. Encoded protein: CSAFSPGTLQETQYF.

This chain uses TRBV29-1 with TRBJ1-2; D is ambiguous. CDR1 is SQVTM, CDR2 ANQGSEA, per germline. The CDR3 extends over 14 amino acids. Trimming pared 3 bases from V and 4 bases from J, leaving 15 bases between. CDR3 coding DNA: TGCAGCGTTGAGGTACGGCCGGGAGGCTATGGCTACACCTTC. It codes for CSVEVRPGGYGYTF.

This clonotype has just a few counts. This chain joins TRBV7-3 and TRBJ2-3; 8 nucleotides align to TRBD2. Unmatched junction bases numbered 6, after V lost 4 bases and J lost 6 bases. Germline V CDR1 and CDR2: SGHTA, FQGTGA. The CDR3 has 14 amino acids. The DNA of the CDR3 is TGTGCCAGCAGCTCAGGGACTAGTTCGGATACGCAGTATTTT. Translated: CASSSGTSSDTQYF.

This clonotype appeared a few times. The chain combines TRBV7-8 with TRBJ2-3; the match to TRBD1 covers 7 bases. Germline V CDR1 and CDR2: SGHVS, FQNEAQ. This CDR3 is built from 13 residues. Trimming at V came to 5 bases and at J to 4 bases, leaving 3 bases not matched to a gene. The chain's CDR3 is CASSQGVSDTQYF. The CDR3 region has the DNA TGTGCCAGCAGCCAGGGGGTCTCAGATACGCAGTATTTT.

This clonotype occurred a few times. The V and J genes are TRBV12-3 or TRBV12-4 and TRBJ2-3; tentatively, D is TRBD1 (6 bases). The length of the CDR3 is 15 residues. Trimming removed 4 bases at V and 2 bases at J, with 13 bases between. The CDR3 spells CASSSSGATTDTQYF. CDR3 DNA: TGTGCCAGCAGTTCCTCAGGGGCCACCACAGATACGCAGTATTTT.

V usage is TRBV7-9 and J usage is TRBJ2-5; 7 bases agree with TRBD1. Germline loops: CDR1 SEHNR, CDR2 FQNEAQ (reference sequence). This CDR3 has 16 amino acids. J gave up 1 base and V 8 bases, and 13 bases lay outside the gene matches. In DNA, the CDR3 is TGTGCCAGCTCCCCCCCTGACAAGGGGGCCCAAGAGACCCAGTACTTC. Protein product: CASSPPDKGAQETQYF.

As regards this clonotype: At one end the junction does not follow the germline gene, possibly because of a read error. The chain carries TRBV7-2 and TRBJ2-6; 8 nucleotides align to TRBD1. Germline V gives CDR1 SGHTA, CDR2 FQGNSA. The CDR3 extends over 17 amino acids. CDR3 in amino acids: CASSLSGGAPGANVPTF. DNA for the CDR3: TGTGCCAGCAGCCTCTCAGGGGGCGCCCCTGGGGCCAACGTCCCGACTTTC.

The sample holds a few counts of this clonotype. An end of the junction does not agree with germline; a read error may underlie this. The chain recombines TRBV10-3 with TRBJ2-3, with 11 bases lining up with TRBD2. The germline gives CDR1 ENHRY, CDR2 SYGVKD. This CDR3 has 14 amino acids. The CDR3 spells CAIKGTSGTDTQYF. The DNA for the CDR3 is TGTGCCATCAAGGGGACTAGCGGTACAGATACGCAGTACTTT.

This clonotype has just a few counts. The chain joins TRBV28 to TRBJ1-1; no reliable D call. The CDR3 has 12 residues. Per germline, CDR1 MDHEN and CDR2 SYDVKM. V shed 6 bases and J shed 11 bases, with 16 bases lying between them. The CDR3: CASSLPPMTAFF. For the CDR3, the DNA is TGTGCCAGCAGCCTTCCGCCAATGACGGCTTTCTTT.

The V call is TRBV20-1, the J call TRBJ1-5; 8 bases are a match to TRBD1. The CDR3 is 15 residues long. The trim removed 5 bases at V and 4 bases at J, leaving 10 bases unmatched. Per germline, CDR1 DFQATT and CDR2 SNEGSKA (reference sequence). The chain's CDR3 is CSAEEGQGANQPQHF. CDR3 DNA sequence: TGCAGTGCTGAGGAAGGTCAGGGGGCGAATCAGCCCCAGCATTTT.

V gene TRBV3-1 combines with J gene TRBJ1-2; the D gene is possibly TRBD1 (5 bases). The length of the CDR3 is 13 residues. The germline gives CDR1 LGHDT, CDR2 YNNKEL (reference sequence). V was cut by 2 bases and J by 6 bases, with 10 bases left in between. The CDR3 is CASSQRAGDGYTF. CDR3 nucleotide sequence: TGTGCCAGCAGCCAAAGAGCGGGGGATGGCTACACCTTC.